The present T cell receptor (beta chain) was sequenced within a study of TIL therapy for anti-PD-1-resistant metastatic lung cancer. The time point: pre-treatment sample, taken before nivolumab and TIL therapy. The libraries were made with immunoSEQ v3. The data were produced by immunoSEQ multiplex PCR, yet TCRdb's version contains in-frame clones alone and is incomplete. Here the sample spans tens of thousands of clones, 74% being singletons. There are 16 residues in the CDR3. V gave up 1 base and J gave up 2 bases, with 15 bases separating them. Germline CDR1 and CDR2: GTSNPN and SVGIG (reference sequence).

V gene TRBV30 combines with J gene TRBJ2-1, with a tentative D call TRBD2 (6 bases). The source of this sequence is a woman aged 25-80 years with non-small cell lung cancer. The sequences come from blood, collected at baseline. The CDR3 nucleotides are TGTGCCTGGAGTGCGGGGGAGGCATGGCCCTACAATGAGCAGTTCTTC. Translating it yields CAWSAGEAWPYNEQFF.